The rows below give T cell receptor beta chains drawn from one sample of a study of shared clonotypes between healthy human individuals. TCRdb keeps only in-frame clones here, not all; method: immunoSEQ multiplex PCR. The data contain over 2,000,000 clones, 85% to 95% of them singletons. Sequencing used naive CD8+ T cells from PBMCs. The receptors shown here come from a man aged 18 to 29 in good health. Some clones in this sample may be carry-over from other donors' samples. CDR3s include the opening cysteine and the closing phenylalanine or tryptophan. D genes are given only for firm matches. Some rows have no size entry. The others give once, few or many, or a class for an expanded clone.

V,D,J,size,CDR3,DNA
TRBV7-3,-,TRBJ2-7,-,CASSRDRTYEQYF,TGTGCCAGCAGTAGGGACCGTACCTACGAGCAGTACTTC
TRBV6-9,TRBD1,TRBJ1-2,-,CASSPRQGDGYTF,TGTGCCAGCAGTCCGAGACAGGGGGATGGCTACACCTTC
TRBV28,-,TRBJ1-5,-,CASSLRQGNQPQHF,TGTGCCAGCAGTTTAAGACAGGGCAATCAGCCCCAGCATTTT
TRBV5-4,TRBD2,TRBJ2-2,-,CASSETSGRGELFF,TGTGCCAGCAGCGAGACTAGCGGGAGAGGGGAGCTGTTTTTT
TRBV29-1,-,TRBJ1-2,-,CSVYDRKDPGYTF,TGCAGCGTGTATGACAGGAAGGATCCTGGCTACACCTTC
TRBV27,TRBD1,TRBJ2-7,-,CASSVLLGQGYHEQYF,TGTGCCAGCAGTGTGCTTCTGGGACAGGGTTACCACGAGCAGTACTTC
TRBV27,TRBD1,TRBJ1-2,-,CASSRRDRGGYGYTF,TGTGCCAGCTCCCGACGTGACAGGGGCGGCTATGGCTACACCTTC
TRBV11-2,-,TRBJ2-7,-,CASSVDGASYEQYF,TGTGCCAGCAGCGTCGACGGGGCCTCCTACGAGCAGTACTTC
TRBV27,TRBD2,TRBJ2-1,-,CASSPLLGGAGYNEQFF,TGTGCCAGCAGTCCCTTACTCGGGGGGGCTGGCTACAATGAGCAGTTCTTC
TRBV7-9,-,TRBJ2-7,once,CASSSSLSLEQYF,TGTGCCAGCAGCTCATCGCTCTCCCTCGAGCAGTACTTC
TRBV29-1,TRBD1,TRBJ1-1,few,CSVSTGVIF,TGCAGCGTTTCGACAGGGGTTATCTTC
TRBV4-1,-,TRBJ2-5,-,CASSQTVGTQYF,TGCGCCAGCAGCCAAACGGTAGGGACCCAGTACTTC
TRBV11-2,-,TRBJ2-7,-,CASSLKTDYEQYF,TGTGCCAGCAGCCTTAAGACAGACTACGAGCAGTACTTC
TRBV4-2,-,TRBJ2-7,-,CASSQVQAGAKEQYF,TGTGCCAGCAGCCAAGTTCAGGCGGGGGCAAAGGAGCAGTACTTC
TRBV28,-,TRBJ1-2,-,CASSLRGAGYGYTF,TGTGCCAGCAGTTTAAGGGGGGCGGGGTATGGCTACACCTTC
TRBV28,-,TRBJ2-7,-,CASSFEGPGNSYEQYF,TGTGCCAGCAGTTTCGAAGGGCCCGGGAACAGCTACGAGCAGTACTTC
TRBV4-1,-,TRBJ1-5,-,CASSQGGGGNQPQHF,TGCGCCAGCAGCCAAGGCGGAGGGGGTAATCAGCCCCAGCATTTT
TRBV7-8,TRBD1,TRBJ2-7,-,CASSLRTQGKYRGPGEQYF,TGTGCCAGCAGCCTCCGGACTCAGGGGAAGTACAGGGGGCCAGGCGAGCAGTACTTC
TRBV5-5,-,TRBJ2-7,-,CASSLGYEQYF,TGTGCCAGCAGCTTGGGGTACGAGCAGTACTTC
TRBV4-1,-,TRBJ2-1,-,CASSQGGRRNEQFF,TGCGCCAGCAGCCAAGGGGGCCGGAGGAATGAGCAGTTCTTC
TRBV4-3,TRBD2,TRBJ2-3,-,CASSQGPGQGLAGSLTDTQYF,TGCGCCAGCAGCCAAGGTCCGGGGCAGGGACTAGCGGGTTCTCTCACAGATACGCAGTATTTT
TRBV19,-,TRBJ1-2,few,CAARDLGGYTF,TGTGCCGCCCGGGACCTGGGGGGCTACACCTTC
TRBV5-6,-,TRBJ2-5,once,CASSLVGIQETQYF,TGTGCCAGCAGCTTGGTCGGAATTCAAGAGACCCAGTACTTC
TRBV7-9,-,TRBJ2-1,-,CASSLTQDEQFF,TGTGCCAGCAGCTTAACTCAAGATGAGCAGTTCTTC